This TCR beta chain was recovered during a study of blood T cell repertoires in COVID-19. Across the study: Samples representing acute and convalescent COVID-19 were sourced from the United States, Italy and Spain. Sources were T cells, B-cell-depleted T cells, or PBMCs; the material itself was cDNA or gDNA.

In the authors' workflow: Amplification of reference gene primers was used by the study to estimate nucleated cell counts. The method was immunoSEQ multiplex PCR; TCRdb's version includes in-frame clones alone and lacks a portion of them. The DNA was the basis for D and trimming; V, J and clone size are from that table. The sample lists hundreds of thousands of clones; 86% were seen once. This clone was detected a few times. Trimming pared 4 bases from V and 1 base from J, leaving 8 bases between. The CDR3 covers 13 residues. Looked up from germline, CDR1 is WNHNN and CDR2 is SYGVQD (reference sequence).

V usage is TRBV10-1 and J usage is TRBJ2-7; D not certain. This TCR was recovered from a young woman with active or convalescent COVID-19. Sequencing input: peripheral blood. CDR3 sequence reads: CASSVSPSYEQYF. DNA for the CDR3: TGCGCCAGCAGTGTTAGTCCATCCTACGAGCAGTACTTC.